The source of this T cell receptor (beta chain) is a study of response to subunit inactivated influenza vaccine. The CDR3 length is 16 residues. V trimming: 7 bases; J trimming: 7 bases; junction bases outside the gene matches: 14. CDR1 and CDR2 from the germline V gene are MNHEY and SVGEGT. TCRdb re-called the RT-PCR reads through MiXCR, storing one row per CDR3 protein. Altogether over 400,000 distinct CDR3 sequences are present, 13% being singletons, with the ten largest covering roughly 13%. This clonotype was seen more than once but under ten times. This clonotype originated in a man in his fifties who received an inactivated influenza vaccine. The rearrangement joins TRBV6-2 or TRBV6-3 to TRBJ2-1; 9 bases agree with TRBD2. The material sequenced was PBMCs from blood, taken about 40 days after vaccination. CDR3 protein: CASTPRGRGGLNEQFF. In DNA form, the CDR3 reads TGTGCCAGCACCCCACGGGGGCGGGGGGGCCTTAATGAGCAGTTCTTC.